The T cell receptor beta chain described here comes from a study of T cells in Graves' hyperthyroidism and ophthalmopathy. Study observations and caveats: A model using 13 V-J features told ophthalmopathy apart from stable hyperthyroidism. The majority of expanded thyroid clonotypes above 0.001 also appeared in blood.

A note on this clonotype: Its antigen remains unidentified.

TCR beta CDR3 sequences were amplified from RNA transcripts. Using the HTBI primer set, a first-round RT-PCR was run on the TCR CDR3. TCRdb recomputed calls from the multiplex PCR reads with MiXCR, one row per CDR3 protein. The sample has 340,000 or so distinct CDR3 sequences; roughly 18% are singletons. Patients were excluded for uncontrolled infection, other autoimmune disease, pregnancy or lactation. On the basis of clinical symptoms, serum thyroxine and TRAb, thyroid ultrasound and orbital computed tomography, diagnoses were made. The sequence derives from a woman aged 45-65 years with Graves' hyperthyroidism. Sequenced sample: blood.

Here the CDR3 DNA reads TGTGCCAGCAGTGAGGAAGGGGTCGGTTCCGATACGCAGTATTTT. Protein sequence: CASSEEGVGSDTQYF. The V and J genes are TRBV25-1 and TRBJ2-3, with TRBD1 as a possible D gene (5 bases). V lost 3 bases to trimming and J lost 6 bases, with 16 bases between them. The CDR3 has 15 amino acids. CDR1 MGHDK and CDR2 SYGVNS come from the germline V gene.